This entry features one TCR beta chain sequence. It lacks a known antigen. One end of the junction does not line up with germline, which may come from a read error. The data stem from a study of blood T cell repertoires in COVID-19 (TCRdb year 2020). About the study as a whole: Samples covering the acute and convalescent phases of COVID-19 were provided by collaborators in the United States, Italy and Spain. The prospective study material was composed of cDNA or gDNA derived from T cells, B-cell-depleted T cells, or PBMCs. The dataset comprised deeply sampled blood TCRbeta repertoires from subjects exposed to, actively infected with, or recovered from COVID-19. The repertoires were released in a freely available public database intended as a resource for research on the immune response to SARS-CoV-2. The samples were drawn from the first 160 participants of the ongoing ImmuneRACE study and from about 1,200 subjects provided by 6 global collaborators. Sample metadata almost always included a de-identified subject ID, COVID-19 status, age in years and sex. Where HLA class I and class II types were available, the types were taken from metadata supplied by the sample provider, not from assay-based typing. Overall study outcomes, separate from this receptor: Clinical and demographic metadata were provided uncurated, with the amount varying by source and participant.

The CDR3, cysteine through phenylalanine, is 14 amino acids long. This entry keeps only the CDR3 DNA: 42 bases, framed from base 1. CDR1 and CDR2, per the germline V gene (reference sequence), are SEHNR and FQNEAQ. The immunoSEQ Assay, a bias-controlled multiplex PCR, was used to amplify TCRbeta CDR3 regions from genomic DNA. Regarding the original processing steps: The number of nucleated cells in each sample was estimated by amplification of reference gene primers within the assay. To quantify the absolute abundance of each unique TCRbeta CDR3 rearrangement, sequence reads were collapsed and filtered. For each sample, productive Simpson clonality was calculated as the square root of Simpson's diversity index over productive rearrangements. What TCRdb holds here is the immuneACCESS table cut down to in-frame rearrangements. Part of the clones is not present; checked against another copy, under half of the missing clones reflect an unresolved V gene, and the others are unexplained. That table supplies the V and J calls and clone size; D and trimming were determined from the DNA. The sample contains 100,000 to 150,000 clones, around 81% of them found a single time. Roughly 10% of the sample is taken by the ten largest.

Collaborating institutions collected whole blood in K2EDTA tubes following their own protocols. For TCRbeta analysis, collaborators shipped samples as frozen whole blood, isolated PBMCs, or DNA extracted from either of those sample types. The sample was peripheral blood. This sequence uses TRBV7-9 and TRBJ2-3, with TRBD2 tentatively as D gene (5 bases match). The source is a middle-aged man with active or convalescent COVID-19. The CDR3 here reads CASRAGEGTVTQYF. The nucleotide sequence reads TGTGCCAGCAGAGCCGGGGAAGGAACAGTTACGCAGTATTTT.